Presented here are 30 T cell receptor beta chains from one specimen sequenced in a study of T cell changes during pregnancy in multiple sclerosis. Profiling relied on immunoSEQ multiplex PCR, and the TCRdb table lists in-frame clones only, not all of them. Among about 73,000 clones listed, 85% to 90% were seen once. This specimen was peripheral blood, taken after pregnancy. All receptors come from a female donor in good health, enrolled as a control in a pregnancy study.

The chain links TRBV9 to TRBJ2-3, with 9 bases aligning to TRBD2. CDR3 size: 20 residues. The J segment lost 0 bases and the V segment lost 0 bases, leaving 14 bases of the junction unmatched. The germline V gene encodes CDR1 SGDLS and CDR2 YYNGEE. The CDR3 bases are TGTGCCAGCAGCGTAGCTAGGGGGCTAGCGGGGAGAACTAGCACAGATACGCAGTATTTT. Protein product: CASSVARGLAGRTSTDTQYF.

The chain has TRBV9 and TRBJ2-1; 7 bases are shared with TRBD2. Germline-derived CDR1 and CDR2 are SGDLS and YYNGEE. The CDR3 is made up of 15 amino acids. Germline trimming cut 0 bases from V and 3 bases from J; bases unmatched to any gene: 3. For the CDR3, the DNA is TGTGCCAGCAGCGTAGTAGCTAGCGGCTACAATGAGCAGTTCTTC. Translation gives CASSVVASGYNEQFF.

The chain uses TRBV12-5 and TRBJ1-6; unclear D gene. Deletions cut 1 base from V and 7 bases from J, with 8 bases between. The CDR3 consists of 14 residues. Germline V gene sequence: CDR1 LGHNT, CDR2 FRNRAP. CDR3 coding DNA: TGTGCTAGTGGTTTGGCTGCGGGGAATTCACCCCTCCACTTT. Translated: CASGLAAGNSPLHF.

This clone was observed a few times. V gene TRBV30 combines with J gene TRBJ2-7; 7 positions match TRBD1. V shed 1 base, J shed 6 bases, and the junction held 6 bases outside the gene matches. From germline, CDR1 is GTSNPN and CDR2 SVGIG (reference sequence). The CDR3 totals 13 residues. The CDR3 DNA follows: TGTGCCTGGAGTGCCCTAGCAGGGGGCGAGCAGTACTTC. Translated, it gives CAWSALAGGEQYF.

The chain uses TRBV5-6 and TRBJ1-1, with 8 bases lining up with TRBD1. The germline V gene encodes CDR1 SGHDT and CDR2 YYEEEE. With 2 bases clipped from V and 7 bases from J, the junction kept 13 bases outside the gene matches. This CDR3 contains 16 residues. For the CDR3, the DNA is TGTGCCAGCAGCTTTACGTTGACAGGGGCTGGTGGTGAAGCTTTCTTT. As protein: CASSFTLTGAGGEAFF. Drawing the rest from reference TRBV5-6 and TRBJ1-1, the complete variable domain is DAGVTQSPTHLIKTRGQQVTLRCSPKSGHDTVSWYQQALGQGPQFIFQYYEEEERQRGNFPDRFSGHQFPNYSSELNVNALLLGDSALYLCASSFTLTGAGGEAFFGQGTRLTVV.

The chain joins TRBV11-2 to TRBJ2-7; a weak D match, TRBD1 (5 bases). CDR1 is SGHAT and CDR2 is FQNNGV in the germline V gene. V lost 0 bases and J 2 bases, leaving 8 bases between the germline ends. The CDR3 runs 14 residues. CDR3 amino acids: CASSLDAGTYEQYF. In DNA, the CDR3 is TGTGCCAGCAGCTTAGATGCAGGGACCTACGAGCAGTACTTC. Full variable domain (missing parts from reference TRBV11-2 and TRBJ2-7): EAGVAQSPRYKIIEKRQSVAFWCNPISGHATLYWYQQILGQGPKLLIQFQNNGVVDDSQLPKDRFSAERLKGVDSTLKIQPAKLEDSAVYLCASSLDAGTYEQYFGPGTRLTVT.

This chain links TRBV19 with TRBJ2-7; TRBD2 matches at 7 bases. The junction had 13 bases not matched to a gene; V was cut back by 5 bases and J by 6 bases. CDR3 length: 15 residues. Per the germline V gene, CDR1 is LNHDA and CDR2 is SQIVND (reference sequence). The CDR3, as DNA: TGTGCCAGTAGTCCAGGCCCCCCTACTAGCGCCGAGCAGTACTTC. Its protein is CASSPGPPTSAEQYF.

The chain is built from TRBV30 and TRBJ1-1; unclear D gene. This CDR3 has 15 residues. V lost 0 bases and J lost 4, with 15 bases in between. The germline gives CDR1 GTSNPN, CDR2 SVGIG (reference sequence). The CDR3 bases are TGTGCCTGGAGTGTAATGGCGGGGTTAGGCACTGAAGCTTTCTTT. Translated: CAWSVMAGLGTEAFF.

CDR3 bases: TGTGCCAGCAGTCCAACCTTTGGGACCTATAGGGGGGATACGCAGTATTTT. Protein: CASSPTFGTYRGDTQYF. The rearrangement uses TRBV14 and TRBJ2-3; possible D gene TRBD1, 6 bases. Germline V gives CDR1 SGHDN, CDR2 FVKESK. Trimming shortened V by 6 bases and J by 6 bases, and 25 bases separated the two germline ends. The CDR3 covers 17 residues.

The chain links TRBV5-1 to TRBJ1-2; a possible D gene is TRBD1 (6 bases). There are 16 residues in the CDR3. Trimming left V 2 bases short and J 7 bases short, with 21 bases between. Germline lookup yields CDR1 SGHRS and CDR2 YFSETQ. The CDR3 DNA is TGCGCCAGCAGCTTTGGGTTGACAGGCCTCCAGGTTGGCTACACCTTC. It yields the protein CASSFGLTGLQVGYTF.

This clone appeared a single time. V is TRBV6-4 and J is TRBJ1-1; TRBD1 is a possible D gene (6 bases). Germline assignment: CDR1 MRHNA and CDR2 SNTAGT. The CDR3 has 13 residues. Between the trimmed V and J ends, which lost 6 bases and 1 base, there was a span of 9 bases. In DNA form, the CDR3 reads TGTGCCAGCAGCCAACAGGGGAACACTGAAGCTTTCTTT. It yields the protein CASSQQGNTEAFF.

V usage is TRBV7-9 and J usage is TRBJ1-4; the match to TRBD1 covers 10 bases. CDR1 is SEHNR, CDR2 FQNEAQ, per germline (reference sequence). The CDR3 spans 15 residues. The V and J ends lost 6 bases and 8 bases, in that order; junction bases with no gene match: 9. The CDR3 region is CASSFYRDRGEKLFF. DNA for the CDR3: TGTGCCAGCAGTTTTTACCGGGACAGGGGAGAAAAACTGTTTTTT.

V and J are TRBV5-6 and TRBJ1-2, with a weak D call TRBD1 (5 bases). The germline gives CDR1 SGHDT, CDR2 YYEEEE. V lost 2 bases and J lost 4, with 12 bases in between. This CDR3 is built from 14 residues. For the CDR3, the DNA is TGTGCCAGCAGCTTAATCGACAGCCTCTATGGCTACACCTTC. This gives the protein CASSLIDSLYGYTF.

The CDR3 loop is CASSQESTAGNSYNEQFF. The CDR3 DNA reads TGTGCCAGCAGCCAAGAAAGTACAGCGGGAAACTCCTACAATGAGCAGTTCTTC. V is TRBV4-2 and J is TRBJ2-1; 7 bases are shared with TRBD2. In germline, CDR1 is LGHNA, CDR2 YNFKEQ. After removal of 0 bases from V and 0 bases from J, the junction contained 8 bases not matched to a gene. The CDR3 runs to 18 residues.

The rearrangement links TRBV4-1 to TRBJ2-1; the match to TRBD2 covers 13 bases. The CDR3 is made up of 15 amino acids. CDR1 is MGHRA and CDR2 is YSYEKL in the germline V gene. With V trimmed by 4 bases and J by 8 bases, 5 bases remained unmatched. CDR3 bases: TGCGCCAGCAGCCTCACTAGCGGGAGGGGGGATGAGCAGTTCTTC. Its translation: CASSLTSGRGDEQFF.

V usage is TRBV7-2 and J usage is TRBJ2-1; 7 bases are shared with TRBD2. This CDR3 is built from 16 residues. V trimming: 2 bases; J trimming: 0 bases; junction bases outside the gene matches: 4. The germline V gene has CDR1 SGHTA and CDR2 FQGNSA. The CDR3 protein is CASSLQGGSSYNEQFF. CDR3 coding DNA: TGTGCCAGCAGCTTACAAGGCGGGAGCTCCTACAATGAGCAGTTCTTC.

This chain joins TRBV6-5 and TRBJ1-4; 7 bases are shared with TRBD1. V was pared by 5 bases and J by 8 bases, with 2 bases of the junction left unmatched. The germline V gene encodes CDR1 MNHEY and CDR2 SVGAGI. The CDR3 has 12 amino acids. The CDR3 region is CASSLDREKLFF. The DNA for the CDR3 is TGTGCCAGCAGTCTGGACAGGGAAAAACTGTTTTTT.

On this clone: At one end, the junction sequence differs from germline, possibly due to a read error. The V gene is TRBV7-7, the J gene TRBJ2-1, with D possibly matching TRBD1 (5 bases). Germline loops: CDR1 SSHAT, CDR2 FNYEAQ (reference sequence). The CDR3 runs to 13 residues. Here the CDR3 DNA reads TGTGCTAGCAGCTTAGCTAGGGGCAATGAGCAGTTCTTC. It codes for CASSLARGNEQFF. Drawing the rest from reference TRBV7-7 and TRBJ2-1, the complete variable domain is GAGVSQSPRYKVTKRGQDVTLRCDPISSHATLYWYQQALGQGPEFLTYFNYEAQPDKSGLPSDRFSAERPEGSISTLTIQRTEQRDSAMYRCASSLARGNEQFFGPGTRLTVL.

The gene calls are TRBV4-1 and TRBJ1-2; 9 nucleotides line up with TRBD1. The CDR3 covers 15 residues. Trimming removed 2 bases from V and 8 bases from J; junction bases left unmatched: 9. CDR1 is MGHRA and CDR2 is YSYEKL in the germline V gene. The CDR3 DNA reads TGCGCCAGCAGCCAACACTTGGGACAGGGTGACGGCTACACCTTC. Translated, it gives CASSQHLGQGDGYTF.

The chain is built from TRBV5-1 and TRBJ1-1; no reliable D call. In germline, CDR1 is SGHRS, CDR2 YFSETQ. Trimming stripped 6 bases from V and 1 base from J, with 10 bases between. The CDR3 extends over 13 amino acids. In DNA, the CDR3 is TGCGCCAGCAACGAGGGAAGGAACACTGAAGCTTTCTTT. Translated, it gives CASNEGRNTEAFF.

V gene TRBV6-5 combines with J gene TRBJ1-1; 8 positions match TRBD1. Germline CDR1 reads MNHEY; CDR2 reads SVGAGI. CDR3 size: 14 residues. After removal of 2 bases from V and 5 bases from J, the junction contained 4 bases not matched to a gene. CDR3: CASSYGTGETEAFF. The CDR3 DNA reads TGTGCCAGCAGTTACGGGACAGGTGAGACTGAAGCTTTCTTT.

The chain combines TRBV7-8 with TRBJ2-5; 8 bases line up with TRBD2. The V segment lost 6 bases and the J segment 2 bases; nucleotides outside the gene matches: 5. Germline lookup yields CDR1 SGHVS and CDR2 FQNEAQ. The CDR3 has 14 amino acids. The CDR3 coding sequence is TGTGCCAGCAGTCCTACTAGCGGTCAAGAGACCCAGTACTTC. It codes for CASSPTSGQETQYF.

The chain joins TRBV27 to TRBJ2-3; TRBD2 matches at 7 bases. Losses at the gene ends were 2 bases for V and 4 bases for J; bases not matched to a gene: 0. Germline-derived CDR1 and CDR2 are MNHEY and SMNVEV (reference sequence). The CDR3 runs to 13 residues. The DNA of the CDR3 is TGTGCCAGCAGTTTACGGGGGGCAGATACGCAGTATTTT. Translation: CASSLRGADTQYF.

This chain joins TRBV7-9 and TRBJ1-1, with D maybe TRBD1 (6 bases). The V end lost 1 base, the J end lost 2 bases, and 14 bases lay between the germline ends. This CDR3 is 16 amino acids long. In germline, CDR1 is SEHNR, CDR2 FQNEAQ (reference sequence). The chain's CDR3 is CASSLGPGRGNTEAFF. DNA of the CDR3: TGTGCCAGCAGCTTAGGGCCCGGCAGGGGAAACACTGAAGCTTTCTTT.

The DNA for the CDR3 is TGTGCCAGCAGTTACGGGGGCCCCGGGTATGAGCAGTTCTTC. This translates into CASSYGGPGYEQFF. The chain is built from TRBV6-5 and TRBJ2-1; possible D gene TRBD1, 6 bases. The CDR3 has 14 residues. V was trimmed by 2 bases and J by 8 bases, leaving 13 bases between them. Germline V gene lookup returns CDR1 MNHEY and CDR2 SVGAGI.

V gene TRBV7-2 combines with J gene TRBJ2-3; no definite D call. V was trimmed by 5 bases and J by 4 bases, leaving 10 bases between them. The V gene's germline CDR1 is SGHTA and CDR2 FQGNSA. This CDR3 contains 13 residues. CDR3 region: CASSLLPADTQYF. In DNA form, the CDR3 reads TGTGCCAGCAGCCTCCTCCCGGCAGATACGCAGTATTTT. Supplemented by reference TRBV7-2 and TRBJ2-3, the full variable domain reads GAGVSQSPSNKVTEKGKDVELRCDPISGHTALYWYRQSLGQGLEFLIYFQGNSAPDKSGLPSDRFSAERTGGSVSTLTIQRTQQEDSAVYLCASSLLPADTQYFGPGTRLTVL.

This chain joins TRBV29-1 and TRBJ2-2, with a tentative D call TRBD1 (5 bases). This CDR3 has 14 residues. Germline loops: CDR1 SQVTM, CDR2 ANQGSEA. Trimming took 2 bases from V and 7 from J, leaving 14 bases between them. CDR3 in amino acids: CSVEPPGLIGELFF. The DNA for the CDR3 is TGCAGCGTTGAACCGCCAGGGCTGATCGGGGAGCTGTTTTTT.

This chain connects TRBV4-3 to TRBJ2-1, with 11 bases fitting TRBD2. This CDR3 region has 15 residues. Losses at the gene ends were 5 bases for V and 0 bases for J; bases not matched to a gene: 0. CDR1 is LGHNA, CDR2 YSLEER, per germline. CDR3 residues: CASSTSGGSYNEQFF. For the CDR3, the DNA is TGCGCCAGCAGCACTAGCGGGGGCTCCTACAATGAGCAGTTCTTC.

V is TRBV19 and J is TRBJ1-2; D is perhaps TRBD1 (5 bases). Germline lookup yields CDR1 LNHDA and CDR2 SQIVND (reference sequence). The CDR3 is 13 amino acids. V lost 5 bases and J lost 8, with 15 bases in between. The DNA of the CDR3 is TGTGCCAGTAGTCCTCAGGGACTTGGGGGCTACACCTTC. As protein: CASSPQGLGGYTF.

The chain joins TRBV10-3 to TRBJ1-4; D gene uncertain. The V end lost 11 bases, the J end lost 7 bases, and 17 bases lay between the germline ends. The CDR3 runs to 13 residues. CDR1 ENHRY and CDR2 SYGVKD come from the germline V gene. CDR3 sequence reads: CASADFGGEKLFF. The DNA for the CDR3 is TGTGCCTCAGCGGACTTCGGAGGTGAAAAACTGTTTTTT.